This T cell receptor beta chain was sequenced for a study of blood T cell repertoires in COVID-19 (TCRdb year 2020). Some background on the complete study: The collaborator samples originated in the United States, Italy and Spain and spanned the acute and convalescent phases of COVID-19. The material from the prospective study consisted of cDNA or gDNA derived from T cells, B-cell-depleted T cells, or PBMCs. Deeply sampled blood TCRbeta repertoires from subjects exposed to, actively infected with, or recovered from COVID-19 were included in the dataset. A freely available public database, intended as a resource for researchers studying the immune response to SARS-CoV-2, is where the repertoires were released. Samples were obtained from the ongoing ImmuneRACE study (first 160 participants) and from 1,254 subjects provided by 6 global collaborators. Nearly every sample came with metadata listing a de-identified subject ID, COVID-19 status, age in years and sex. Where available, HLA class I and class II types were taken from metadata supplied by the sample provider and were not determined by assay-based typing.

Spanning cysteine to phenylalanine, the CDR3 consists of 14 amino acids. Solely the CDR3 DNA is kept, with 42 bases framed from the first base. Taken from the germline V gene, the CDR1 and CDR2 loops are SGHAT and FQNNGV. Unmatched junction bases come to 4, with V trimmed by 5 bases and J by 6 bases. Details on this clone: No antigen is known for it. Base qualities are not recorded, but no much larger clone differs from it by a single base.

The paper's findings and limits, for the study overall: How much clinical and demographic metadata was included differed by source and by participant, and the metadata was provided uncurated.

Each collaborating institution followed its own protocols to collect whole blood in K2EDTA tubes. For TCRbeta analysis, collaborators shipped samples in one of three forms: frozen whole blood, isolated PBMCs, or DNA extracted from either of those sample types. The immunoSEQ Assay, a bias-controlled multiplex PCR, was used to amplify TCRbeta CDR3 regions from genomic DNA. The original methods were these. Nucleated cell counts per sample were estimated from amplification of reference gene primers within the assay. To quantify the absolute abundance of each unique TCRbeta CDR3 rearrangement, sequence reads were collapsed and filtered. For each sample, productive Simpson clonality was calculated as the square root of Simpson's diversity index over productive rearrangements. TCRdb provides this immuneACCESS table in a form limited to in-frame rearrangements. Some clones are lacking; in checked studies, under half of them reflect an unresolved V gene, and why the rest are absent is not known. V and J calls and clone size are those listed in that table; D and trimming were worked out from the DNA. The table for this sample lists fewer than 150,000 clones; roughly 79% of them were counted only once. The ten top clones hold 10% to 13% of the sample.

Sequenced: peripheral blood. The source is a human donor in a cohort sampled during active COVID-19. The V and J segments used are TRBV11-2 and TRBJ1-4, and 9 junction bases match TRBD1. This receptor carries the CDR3 CASSLGQGYEKLFF. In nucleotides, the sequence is TGTGCCAGCAGCCTAGGACAGGGGTATGAAAAACTGTTTTTT.